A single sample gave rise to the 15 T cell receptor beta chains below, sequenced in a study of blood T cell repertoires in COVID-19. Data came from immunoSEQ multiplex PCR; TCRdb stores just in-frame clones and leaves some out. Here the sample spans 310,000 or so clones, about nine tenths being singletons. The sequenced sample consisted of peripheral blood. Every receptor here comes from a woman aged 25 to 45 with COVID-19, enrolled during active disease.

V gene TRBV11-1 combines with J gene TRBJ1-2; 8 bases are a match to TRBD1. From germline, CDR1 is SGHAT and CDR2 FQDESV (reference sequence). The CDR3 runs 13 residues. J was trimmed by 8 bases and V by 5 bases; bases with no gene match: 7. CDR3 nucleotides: TGTGCCAGCAGCCCTGGGACAGGAAGAGGCTACACCTTC. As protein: CASSPGTGRGYTF.

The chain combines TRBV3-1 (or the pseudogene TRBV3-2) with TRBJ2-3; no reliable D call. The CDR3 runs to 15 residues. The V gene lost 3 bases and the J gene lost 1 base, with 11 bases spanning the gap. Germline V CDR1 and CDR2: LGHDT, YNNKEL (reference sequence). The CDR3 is CASSQAAEGTDTQYF. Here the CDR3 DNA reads TGTGCCAGCAGCCAGGCGGCTGAGGGCACAGATACGCAGTATTTT.

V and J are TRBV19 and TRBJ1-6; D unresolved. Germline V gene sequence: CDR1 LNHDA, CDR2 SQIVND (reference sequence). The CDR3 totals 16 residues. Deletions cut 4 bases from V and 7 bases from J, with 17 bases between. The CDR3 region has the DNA TGTGCCAGTAGTACGCGCCCGGTGGCGAGGAATTCACCCCTCCACTTT. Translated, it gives CASSTRPVARNSPLHF.

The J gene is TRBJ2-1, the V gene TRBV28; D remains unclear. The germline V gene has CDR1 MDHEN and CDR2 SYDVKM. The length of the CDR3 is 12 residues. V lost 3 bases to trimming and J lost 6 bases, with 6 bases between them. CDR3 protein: CASSFSGNEQFF. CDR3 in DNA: TGTGCCAGCAGTTTCAGTGGCAATGAGCAGTTCTTC.

CDR3 amino acids: CASSLGPGVGSPLHF. The CDR3 nucleotides are TGTGCCAGCAGCTTGGGCCCGGGGGTGGGTTCACCCCTCCACTTT. V usage is TRBV7-2 and J usage is TRBJ1-6, with D tentatively TRBD1 (5 bases). V was cut by 3 bases and J by 9 bases, with 15 bases left in between. CDR1 is SGHTA and CDR2 is FQGNSA in the germline V gene. This CDR3 has 15 residues.

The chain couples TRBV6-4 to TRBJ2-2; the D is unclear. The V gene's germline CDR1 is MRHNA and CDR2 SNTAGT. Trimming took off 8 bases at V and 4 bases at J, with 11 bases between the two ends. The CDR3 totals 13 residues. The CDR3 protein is CASAVTTTGELFF. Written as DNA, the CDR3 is TGTGCCAGCGCCGTAACTACCACCGGGGAGCTGTTTTTT.

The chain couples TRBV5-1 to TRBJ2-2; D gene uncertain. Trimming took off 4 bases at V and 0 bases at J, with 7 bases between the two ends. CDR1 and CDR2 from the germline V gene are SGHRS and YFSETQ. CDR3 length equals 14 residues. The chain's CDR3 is CASSPGANTGELFF. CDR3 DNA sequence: TGCGCCAGCAGCCCCGGAGCGAACACCGGGGAGCTGTTTTTT.

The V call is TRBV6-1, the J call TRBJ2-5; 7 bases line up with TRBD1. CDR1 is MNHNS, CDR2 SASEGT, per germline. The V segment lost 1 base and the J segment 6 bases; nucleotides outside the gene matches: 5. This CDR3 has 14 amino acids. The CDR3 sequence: CASSEGNRGKTQYF. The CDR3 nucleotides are TGTGCCAGCAGTGAAGGGAACAGGGGAAAGACCCAGTACTTC.

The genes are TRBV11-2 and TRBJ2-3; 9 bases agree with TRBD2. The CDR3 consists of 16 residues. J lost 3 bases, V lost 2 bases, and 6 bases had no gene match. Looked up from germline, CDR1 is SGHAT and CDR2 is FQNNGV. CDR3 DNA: TGTGCCAGCAGCTTATTTAGAGCGGGAGGAACAGATACGCAGTATTTT. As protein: CASSLFRAGGTDTQYF. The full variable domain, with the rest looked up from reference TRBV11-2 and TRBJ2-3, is EAGVAQSPRYKIIEKRQSVAFWCNPISGHATLYWYQQILGQGPKLLIQFQNNGVVDDSQLPKDRFSAERLKGVDSTLKIQPAKLEDSAVYLCASSLFRAGGTDTQYFGPGTRLTVL.

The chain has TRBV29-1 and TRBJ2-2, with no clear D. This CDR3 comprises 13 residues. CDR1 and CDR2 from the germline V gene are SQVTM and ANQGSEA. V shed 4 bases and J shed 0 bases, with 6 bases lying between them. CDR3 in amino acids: CSVGYANTGELFF. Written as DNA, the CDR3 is TGCAGCGTTGGCTACGCGAACACCGGGGAGCTGTTTTTT.

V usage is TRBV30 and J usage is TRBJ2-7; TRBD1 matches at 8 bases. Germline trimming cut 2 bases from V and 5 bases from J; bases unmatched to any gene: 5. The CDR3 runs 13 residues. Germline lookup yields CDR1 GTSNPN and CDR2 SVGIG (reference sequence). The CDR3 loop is CAWSSGTGNEQYF. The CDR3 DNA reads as TGTGCCTGGAGTTCCGGGACAGGTAACGAGCAGTACTTC.

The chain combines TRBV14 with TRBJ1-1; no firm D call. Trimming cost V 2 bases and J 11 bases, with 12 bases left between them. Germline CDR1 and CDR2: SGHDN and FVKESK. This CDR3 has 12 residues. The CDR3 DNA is TGTGCCAGCAGCCAAACTCGGACGGGGGCTTTCTTT. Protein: CASSQTRTGAFF.

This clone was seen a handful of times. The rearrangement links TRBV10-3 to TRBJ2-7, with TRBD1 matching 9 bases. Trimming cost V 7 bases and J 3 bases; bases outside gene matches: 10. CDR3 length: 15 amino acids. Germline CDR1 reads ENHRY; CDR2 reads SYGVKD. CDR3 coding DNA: TGTGCCATCAAGAGGCAGGGGACAGGGATCTACGAGCAGTACTTC. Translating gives CAIKRQGTGIYEQYF.

CDR3 sequence reads: CAWSSKLAGGWNEQFF. CDR3 coding DNA: TGTGCCTGGAGCTCCAAACTAGCGGGAGGCTGGAATGAGCAGTTCTTC. The chain employs TRBV30 and TRBJ2-1; 12 bases map to TRBD2. V was pared by 3 bases and J by 7 bases, with 10 bases of the junction left unmatched. CDR1 is GTSNPN and CDR2 is SVGIG in the germline V gene (reference sequence). There are 16 residues in the CDR3.

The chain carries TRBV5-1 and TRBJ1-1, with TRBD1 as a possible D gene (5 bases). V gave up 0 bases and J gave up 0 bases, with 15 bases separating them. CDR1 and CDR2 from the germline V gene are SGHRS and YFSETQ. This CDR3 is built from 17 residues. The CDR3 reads CASSLAWSGSVNTEAFF. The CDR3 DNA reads TGCGCCAGCAGCTTGGCCTGGTCAGGGTCGGTGAACACTGAAGCTTTCTTT.